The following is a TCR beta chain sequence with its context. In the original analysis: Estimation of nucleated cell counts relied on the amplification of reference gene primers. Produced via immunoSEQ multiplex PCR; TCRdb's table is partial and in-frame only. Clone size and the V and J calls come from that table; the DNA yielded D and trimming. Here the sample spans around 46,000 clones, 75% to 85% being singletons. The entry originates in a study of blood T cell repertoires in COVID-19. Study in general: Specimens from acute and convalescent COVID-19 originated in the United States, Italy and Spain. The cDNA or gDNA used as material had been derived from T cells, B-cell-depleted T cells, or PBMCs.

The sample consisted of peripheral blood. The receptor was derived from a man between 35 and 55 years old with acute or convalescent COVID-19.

CDR3 residues: CASSPQLPWTGGESSYNEQFF. DNA for the CDR3: TGTGCCAGCTCACCGCAACTACCTTGGACAGGGGGCGAGAGCTCCTACAATGAGCAGTTCTTC. The V call is TRBV18, the J call TRBJ2-1, with 11 bases lining up with TRBD1. Germline V gene lookup returns CDR1 KGHSH and CDR2 LQKENI. The CDR3 covers 21 residues. The trim removed 3 bases at V and 0 bases at J, leaving 16 bases unmatched.